One T cell receptor beta chain is described in this entry. What it recognizes is unknown. The primer mix had 60 Vbeta and 13 Jbeta primers. The assay was immunoSEQ multiplex PCR, and TCRdb's table has in-frame clones only and misses some. The data contain hundreds of thousands of clones, 77% of them singletons. The data derive from a study of cytomegalovirus exposure and HLA in healthy donors. The CDR3 is 16 amino acids. V was clipped by 0 bases and J by 6 bases, with 18 bases between them. Per germline, CDR1 SGHRS and CDR2 YFSETQ. Study results and caveats: Later work showed greater clonal expansion in HLA-associated TCR beta chains than in equally common others. A later analysis found most CMV-associated TCR beta chains apparently HLA-restricted.

This receptor was identified in a woman aged 60 to 75 in good health and CMV-seropositive. The sample was PBMCs. V and J are TRBV5-1 and TRBJ1-1, with D unclear. CDR3 protein: CASSLAVGSESSEAFF. DNA of the CDR3: TGCGCCAGCAGCTTGGCCGTCGGGTCGGAAAGTTCTGAAGCTTTCTTT.